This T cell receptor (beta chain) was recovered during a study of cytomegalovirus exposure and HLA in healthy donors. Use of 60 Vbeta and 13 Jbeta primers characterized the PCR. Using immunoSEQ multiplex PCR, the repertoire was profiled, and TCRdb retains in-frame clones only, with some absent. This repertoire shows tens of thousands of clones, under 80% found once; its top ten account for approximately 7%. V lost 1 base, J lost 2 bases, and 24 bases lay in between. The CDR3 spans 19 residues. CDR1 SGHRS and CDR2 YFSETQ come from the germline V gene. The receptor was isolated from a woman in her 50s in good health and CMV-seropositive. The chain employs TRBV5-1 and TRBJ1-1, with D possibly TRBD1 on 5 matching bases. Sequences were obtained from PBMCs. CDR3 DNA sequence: TGCGCCAGCAGCTTGAGCATTAGGGGCGGGGCAGGGCGCAACACTGAAGCTTTCTTT. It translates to CASSLSIRGGAGRNTEAFF.